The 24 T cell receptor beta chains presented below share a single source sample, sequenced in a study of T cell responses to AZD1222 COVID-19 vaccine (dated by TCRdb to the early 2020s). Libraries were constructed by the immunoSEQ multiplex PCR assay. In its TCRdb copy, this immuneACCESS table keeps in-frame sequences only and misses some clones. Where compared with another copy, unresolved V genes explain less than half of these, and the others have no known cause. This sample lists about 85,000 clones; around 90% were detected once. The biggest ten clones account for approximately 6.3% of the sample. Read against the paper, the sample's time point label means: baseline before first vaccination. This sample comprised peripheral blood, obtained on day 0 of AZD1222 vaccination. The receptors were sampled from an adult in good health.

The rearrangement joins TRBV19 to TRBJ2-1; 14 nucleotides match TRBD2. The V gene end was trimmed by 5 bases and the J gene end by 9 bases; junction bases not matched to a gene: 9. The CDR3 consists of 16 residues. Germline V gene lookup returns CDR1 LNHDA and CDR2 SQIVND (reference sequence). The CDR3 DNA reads TGTGCCAGTAGTCTAAAAGGGACTAGCGGGAGTGCTGAGCAGTTCTTC. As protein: CASSLKGTSGSAEQFF.

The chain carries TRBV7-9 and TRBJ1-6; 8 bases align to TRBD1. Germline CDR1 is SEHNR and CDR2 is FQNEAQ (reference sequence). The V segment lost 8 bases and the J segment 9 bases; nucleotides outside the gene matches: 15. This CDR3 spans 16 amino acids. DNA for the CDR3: TGTGCCAGCGGAGGACAGGGACTTGGTTGGGGTTCACCCCTCCACTTT. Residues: CASGGQGLGWGSPLHF. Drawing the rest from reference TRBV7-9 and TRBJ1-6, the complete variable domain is DTGVSQNPRHKITKRGQNVTFRCDPISEHNRLYWYRQTLGQGPEFLTYFQNEAQLEKSRLLSDRFSAERPKGSFSTLEIQRTEQGDSAMYLCASGGQGLGWGSPLHFGNGTRLTVT.

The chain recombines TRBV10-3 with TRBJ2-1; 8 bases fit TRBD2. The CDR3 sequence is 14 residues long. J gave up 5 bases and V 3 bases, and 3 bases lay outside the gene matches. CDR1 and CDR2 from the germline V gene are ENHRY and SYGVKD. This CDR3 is CAISELAANNEQFF. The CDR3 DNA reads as TGTGCCATCAGTGAACTAGCGGCCAACAATGAGCAGTTCTTC.

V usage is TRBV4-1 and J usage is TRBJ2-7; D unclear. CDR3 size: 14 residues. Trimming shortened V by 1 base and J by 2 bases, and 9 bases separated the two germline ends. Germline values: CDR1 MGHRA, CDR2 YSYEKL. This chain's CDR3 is CASSQVGRAYEQYF. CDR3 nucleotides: TGCGCCAGCAGCCAAGTTGGCAGAGCCTACGAGCAGTACTTC.

Here the CDR3 reads CASRGRENTEAFF. In nucleotides, the CDR3 is TGTGCCAGCAGGGGCAGGGAAAACACTGAAGCTTTCTTT. The V call is TRBV2, the J call TRBJ1-1, with a possible D match to TRBD1 (5 bases). Trimming stripped 6 bases from V and 2 bases from J, with 10 bases between. Germline V gives CDR1 SNHLY, CDR2 FYNNEI. The CDR3 is 13 residues long.

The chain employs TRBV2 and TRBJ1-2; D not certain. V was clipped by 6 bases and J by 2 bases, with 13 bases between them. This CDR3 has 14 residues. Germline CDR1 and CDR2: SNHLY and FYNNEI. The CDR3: CASREEQTNYGYTF. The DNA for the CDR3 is TGTGCCAGCAGGGAGGAACAGACCAACTATGGCTACACCTTC. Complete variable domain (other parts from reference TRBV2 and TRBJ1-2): EPEVTQTPSHQVTQMGQEVILRCVPISNHLYFYWYRQILGQKVEFLVSFYNNEISEKSEIFDDQFSVERPDGSNFTLKIRSTKLEDSAMYFCASREEQTNYGYTFGSGTRLTVV.

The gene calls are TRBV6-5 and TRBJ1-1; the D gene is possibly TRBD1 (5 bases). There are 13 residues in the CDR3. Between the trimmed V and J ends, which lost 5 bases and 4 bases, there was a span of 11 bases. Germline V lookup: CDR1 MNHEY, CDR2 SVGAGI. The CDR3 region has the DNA TGTGCCAGCAGTCAGGGTAGGGGCACTGAAGCTTTCTTT. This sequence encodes CASSQGRGTEAFF.

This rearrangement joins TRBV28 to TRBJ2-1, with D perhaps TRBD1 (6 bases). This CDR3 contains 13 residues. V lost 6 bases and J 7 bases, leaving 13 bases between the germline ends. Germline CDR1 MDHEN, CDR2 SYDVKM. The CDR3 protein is CASRTIDRNEQFF. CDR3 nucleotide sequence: TGTGCCAGCAGGACGATCGACAGGAATGAGCAGTTCTTC. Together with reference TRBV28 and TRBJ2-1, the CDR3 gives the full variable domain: DVKVTQSSRYLVKRTGEKVFLECVQDMDHENMFWYRQDPGLGLRLIYFSYDVKMKEKGDIPEGYSVSREKKERFSLILESASTNQTSMYLCASRTIDRNEQFFGPGTRLTVL.

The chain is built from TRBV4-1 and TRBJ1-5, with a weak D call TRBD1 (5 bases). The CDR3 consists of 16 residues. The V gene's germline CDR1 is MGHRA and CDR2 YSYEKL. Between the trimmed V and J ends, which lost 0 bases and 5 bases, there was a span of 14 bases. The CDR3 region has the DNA TGCGCCAGCAGCCAAGATTCCACAGGCCTGTATCAGCCCCAGCATTTT. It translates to CASSQDSTGLYQPQHF.

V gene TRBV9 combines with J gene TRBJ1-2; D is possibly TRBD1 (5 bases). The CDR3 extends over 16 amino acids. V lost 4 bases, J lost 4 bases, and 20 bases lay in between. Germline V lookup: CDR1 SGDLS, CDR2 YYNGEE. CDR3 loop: CASSPKSQGTIYGYTF. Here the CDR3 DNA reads TGTGCCAGCAGCCCTAAGAGCCAGGGCACCATCTATGGCTACACCTTC.

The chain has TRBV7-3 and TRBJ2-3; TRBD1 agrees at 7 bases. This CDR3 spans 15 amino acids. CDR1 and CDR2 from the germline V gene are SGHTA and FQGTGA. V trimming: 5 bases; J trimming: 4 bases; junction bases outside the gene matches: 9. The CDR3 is CASSLATGSSDTQYF. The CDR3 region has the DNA TGTGCCAGCAGCCTCGCGACAGGGTCATCAGATACGCAGTATTTT.

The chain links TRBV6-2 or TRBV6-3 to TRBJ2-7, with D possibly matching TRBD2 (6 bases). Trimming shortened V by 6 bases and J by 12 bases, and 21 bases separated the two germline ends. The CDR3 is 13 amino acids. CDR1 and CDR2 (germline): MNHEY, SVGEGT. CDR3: CASSTPAGTRGYF. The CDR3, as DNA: TGTGCCAGCAGCACGCCCGCGGGTACGCGGGGGTACTTC.

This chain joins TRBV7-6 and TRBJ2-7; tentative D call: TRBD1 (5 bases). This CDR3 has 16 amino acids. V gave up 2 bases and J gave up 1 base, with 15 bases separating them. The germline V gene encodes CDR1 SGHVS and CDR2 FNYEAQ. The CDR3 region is CASSLWGPTVSYEQYF. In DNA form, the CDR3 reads TGTGCCAGCAGCTTATGGGGCCCTACCGTTTCCTACGAGCAGTACTTC.

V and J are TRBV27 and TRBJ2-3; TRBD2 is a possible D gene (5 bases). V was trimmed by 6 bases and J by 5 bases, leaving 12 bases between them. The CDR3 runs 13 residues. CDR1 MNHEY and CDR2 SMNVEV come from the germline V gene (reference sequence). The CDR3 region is CASRAASLDTQYF. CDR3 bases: TGTGCCAGCAGGGCCGCTAGCTTAGATACGCAGTATTTT.

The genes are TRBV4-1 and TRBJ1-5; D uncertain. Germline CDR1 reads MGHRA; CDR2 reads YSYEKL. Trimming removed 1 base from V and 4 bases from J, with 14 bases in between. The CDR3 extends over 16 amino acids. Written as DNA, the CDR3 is TGCGCCAGCAGCCAAGGGAACATACTTGGGAATCAGCCCCAGCATTTT. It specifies CASSQGNILGNQPQHF.

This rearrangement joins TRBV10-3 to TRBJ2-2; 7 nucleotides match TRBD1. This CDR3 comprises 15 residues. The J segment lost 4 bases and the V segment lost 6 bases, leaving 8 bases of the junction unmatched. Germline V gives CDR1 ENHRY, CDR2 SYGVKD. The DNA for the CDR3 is TGTGCCATCAGCCCCAGGGGGTCGGGCACCGGGGAGCTGTTTTTT. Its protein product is CAISPRGSGTGELFF.

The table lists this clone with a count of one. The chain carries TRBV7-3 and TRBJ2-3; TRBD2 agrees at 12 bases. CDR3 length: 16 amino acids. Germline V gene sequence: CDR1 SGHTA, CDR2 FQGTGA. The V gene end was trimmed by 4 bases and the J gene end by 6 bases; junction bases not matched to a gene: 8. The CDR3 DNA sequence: TGTGCCAGCAGCTCTCAACCTAGCGGGAGGGGTGATACGCAGTATTTT. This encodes CASSSQPSGRGDTQYF.

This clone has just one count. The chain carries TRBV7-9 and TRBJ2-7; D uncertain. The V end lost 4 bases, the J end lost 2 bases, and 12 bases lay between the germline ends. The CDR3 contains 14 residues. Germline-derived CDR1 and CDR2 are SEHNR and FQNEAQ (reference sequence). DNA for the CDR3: TGTGCCAGCAGCTCCATGGACGGAACCTACGAGCAGTACTTC. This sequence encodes CASSSMDGTYEQYF.

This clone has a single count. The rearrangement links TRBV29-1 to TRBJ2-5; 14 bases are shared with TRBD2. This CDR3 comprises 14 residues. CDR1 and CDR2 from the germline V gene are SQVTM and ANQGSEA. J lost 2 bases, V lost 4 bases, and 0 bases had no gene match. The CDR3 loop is CSVGLAGGQETQYF. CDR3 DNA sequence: TGCAGCGTTGGACTAGCGGGAGGGCAAGAGACCCAGTACTTC.

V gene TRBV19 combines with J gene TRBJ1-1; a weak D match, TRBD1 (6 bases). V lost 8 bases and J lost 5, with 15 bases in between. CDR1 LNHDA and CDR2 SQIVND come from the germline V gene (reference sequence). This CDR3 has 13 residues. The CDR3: CASALRGGTEAFF. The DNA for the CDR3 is TGTGCCAGTGCCCTCAGGGGCGGGACTGAAGCTTTCTTT.

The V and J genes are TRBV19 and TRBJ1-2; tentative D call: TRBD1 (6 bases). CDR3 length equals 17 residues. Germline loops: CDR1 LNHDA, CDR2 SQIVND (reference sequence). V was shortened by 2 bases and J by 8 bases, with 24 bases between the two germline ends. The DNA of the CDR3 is TGTGCCAGTAGTATAAGGCGGTTGGAGGGACACAAATCGGGCTACACCTTC. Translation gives CASSIRRLEGHKSGYTF.

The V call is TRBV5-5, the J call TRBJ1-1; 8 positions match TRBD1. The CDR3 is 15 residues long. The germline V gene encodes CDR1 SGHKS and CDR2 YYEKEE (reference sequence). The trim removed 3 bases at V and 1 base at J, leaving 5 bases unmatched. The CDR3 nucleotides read TGTGCCAGCAGCTCCTCCGACAGGGGGAACACTGAAGCTTTCTTT. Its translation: CASSSSDRGNTEAFF.

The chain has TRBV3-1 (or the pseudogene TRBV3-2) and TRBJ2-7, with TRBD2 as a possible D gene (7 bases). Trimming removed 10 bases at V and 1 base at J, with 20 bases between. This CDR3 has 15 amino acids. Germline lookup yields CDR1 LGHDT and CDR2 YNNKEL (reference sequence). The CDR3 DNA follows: TGTGCCACCCAGAAGGAGGGGGGAGGGTCCTACGAGCAGTACTTC. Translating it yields CATQKEGGGSYEQYF.

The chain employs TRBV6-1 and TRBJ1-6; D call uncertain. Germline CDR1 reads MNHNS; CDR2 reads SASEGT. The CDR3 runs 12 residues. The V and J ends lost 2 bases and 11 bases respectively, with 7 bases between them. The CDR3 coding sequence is TGTGCCAGCAGTGAATCGGGTCCACCCCTCCACTTT. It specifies CASSESGPPLHF.